This T cell receptor (beta chain) was sequenced in a study of CD8 T cells in ankylosing spondylitis. Study-wide results and caveats: Several highly homologous variants made up a TCR beta motif, and this motif appeared characteristic of ankylosing spondylitis blood.

Comment on this clonotype: Its matching antigen is unknown.

Via MiXCR, TCRdb re-called the 5' RACE reads, giving one row per CDR3 protein. The top ten hold under 4.5% of the sample, which has more than 500,000 distinct CDR3 sequences, about 5% seen once. The ends were cut back, 5 bases at V and 6 bases at J, with 19 bases in the middle. The CDR3 loop spans 15 amino acids. Germline CDR1 reads SEHNR; CDR2 reads FQNEAQ (reference sequence). The rearrangement uses TRBV7-9 and TRBJ1-2; no clear D gene. The receptor was derived from a male donor with ankylosing spondylitis. Sample: blood, either unsorted or a sorted T cell fraction (not recorded which). CDR3 DNA: TGTGCCAGCAGCCGCCTGACCGGCCAAAGGGATGGCTACACCTTC. Translated: CASSRLTGQRDGYTF.